One TCR beta chain is described in this entry. Its antigen is not known. This specimen comes from a study of cytomegalovirus exposure and HLA in healthy donors. Per the germline V gene, CDR1 is SGHNT and CDR2 is YENEEA. Trimming removed 5 bases from V and 3 bases from J; junction bases left unmatched: 5. This CDR3 contains 16 residues. Sequencing used immunoSEQ multiplex PCR; TCRdb keeps in-frame clones, though not all of them. The table lists approximately 200,000 clones, about four fifths of them singletons. The study, taken as a whole, reports: The classifier reportedly diagnosed cytomegalovirus status with high specificity and sensitivity. Rare sequences made up most TCRs, while some public TCRs were found in many donors.

The source is a man aged 18 to 30 in good health and CMV-seropositive. Sequenced: PBMCs. The chain employs TRBV11-3 and TRBJ2-2; 11 nucleotides agree with TRBD1. This chain's CDR3 is CASSPGQGADTGELFF. As DNA, the CDR3 is TGTGCCAGCAGCCCCGGACAGGGGGCAGACACCGGGGAGCTGTTTTTT.